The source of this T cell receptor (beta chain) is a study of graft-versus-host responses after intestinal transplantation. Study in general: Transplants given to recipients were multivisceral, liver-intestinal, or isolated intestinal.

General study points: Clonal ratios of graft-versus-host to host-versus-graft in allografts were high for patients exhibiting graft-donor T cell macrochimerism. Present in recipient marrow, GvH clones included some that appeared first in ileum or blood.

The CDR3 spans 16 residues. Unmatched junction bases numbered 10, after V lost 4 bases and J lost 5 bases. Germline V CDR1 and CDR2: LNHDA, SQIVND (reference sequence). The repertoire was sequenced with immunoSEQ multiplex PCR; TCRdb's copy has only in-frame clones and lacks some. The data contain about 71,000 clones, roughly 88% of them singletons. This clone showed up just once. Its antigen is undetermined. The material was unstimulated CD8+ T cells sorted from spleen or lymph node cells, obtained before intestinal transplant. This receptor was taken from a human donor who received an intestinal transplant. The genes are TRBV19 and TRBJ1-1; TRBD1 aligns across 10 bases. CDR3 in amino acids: CASSSLGTGVWTEAFF. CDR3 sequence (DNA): TGTGCCAGTAGTAGCTTAGGGACAGGGGTGTGGACTGAAGCTTTCTTT.